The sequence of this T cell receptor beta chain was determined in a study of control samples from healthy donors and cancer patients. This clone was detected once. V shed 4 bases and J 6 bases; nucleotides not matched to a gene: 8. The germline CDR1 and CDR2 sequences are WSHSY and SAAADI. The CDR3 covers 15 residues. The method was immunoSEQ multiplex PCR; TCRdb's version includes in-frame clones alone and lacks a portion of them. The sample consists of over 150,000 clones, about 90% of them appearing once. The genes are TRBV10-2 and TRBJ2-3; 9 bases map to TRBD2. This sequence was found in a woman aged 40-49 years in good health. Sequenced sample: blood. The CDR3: CASSVVRAGGDTQYF. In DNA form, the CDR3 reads TGCGCCAGCAGTGTCGTGCGGGCGGGGGGGGATACGCAGTATTTT.